Listed below are T cell receptor beta chains from one sample, sequenced in a study of T cells in Graves' hyperthyroidism and ophthalmopathy. Using its own MiXCR run on the multiplex PCR reads, TCRdb lists one record per CDR3 protein. The table includes some 380,000 distinct CDR3 sequences, approximately 13% detected once. The sample taken for sequencing was blood. Receptors originate from a man between 25 and 39 years old with Graves' hyperthyroidism that later progressed to Graves' ophthalmopathy. The CDR3 runs from the conserved cysteine through the conserved F or W. Fields, in order: D gene, V gene, clone size, J gene, CDR3 protein, CDR3 DNA. The D gene is left open where the match is weak. Size tells how often a clone was seen (once, few, many) or the class of an expanded clone, and some rows leave it out.

>TRBD2|TRBV28|many|TRBJ2-3
CASRRNGGFTDTQYF
TGTGCCAGCAGGCGTAACGGGGGGTTCACAGATACGCAGTATTTT
>TRBD1|TRBV12-3/TRBV12-4|many|TRBJ1-5
CASSRQGASNQPQHF
TGTGCCAGCAGCAGACAGGGGGCTAGCAATCAGCCCCAGCATTTT
>NA|TRBV5-8|NA|TRBJ2-7
CASSLGQVIYEQYF
TGTGCCAGCAGCTTGGGACAGGTCATCTACGAGCAGTACTTC
>TRBD1|TRBV10-1|NA|TRBJ2-1
CASSESTGGIMVF
TGCGCCAGCAGTGAGTCGACAGGGGGGATTATGGTCTTC
>NA|TRBV29-1|NA|TRBJ1-4
CSVAGVPFATNEKLFF
TGCAGCGTGGCAGGGGTGCCATTTGCAACTAATGAAAAACTGTTTTTT
>NA|TRBV9|NA|TRBJ2-3
CASSASGGGPDTQYF
TGTGCCAGCAGCGCCTCGGGCGGGGGCCCAGATACGCAGTATTTT
>TRBD1|TRBV7-3|few|TRBJ1-3
CASSPGQGAGGNTIYF
TGTGCCAGCAGCCCAGGACAGGGGGCAGGTGGAAACACCATATATTTT
>NA|TRBV12-3/TRBV12-4|many|TRBJ1-2
CASRSTGYDYGYTF
TGTGCCAGCAGGTCGACAGGATATGACTATGGCTACACCTTC
>TRBD2|TRBV4-1|NA|TRBJ2-3
CASSQVELGAGGTDTQYF
TGCGCCAGCAGCCAAGTGGAATTGGGAGCGGGGGGCACAGATACGCAGTATTTT
>NA|TRBV7-6|NA|TRBJ1-2
CASSLGPGRERRGYTF
TGTGCCAGCAGCTTAGGGCCTGGGAGGGAGCGCCGTGGCTACACCTTC
>TRBD1|TRBV20-1|many|TRBJ2-7
CSARATGAYEQYF
TGCAGTGCTAGGGCGACAGGGGCCTACGAGCAGTACTTC
>NA|TRBV2|NA|TRBJ2-2
CASSERLNTGELFF
TGTGCCAGCAGTGAAAGATTGAACACCGGGGAGCTGTTTTTT
>NA|TRBV9|many|TRBJ1-1
CASRKTQNTEAFF
TGTGCCAGCAGGAAGACCCAGAACACTGAAGCTTTCTTT
>TRBD1|TRBV27|many|TRBJ1-5
CASSRTGGQQPQHF
TGTGCCAGCAGCAGGACAGGGGGACAACAGCCCCAGCATTTT
>NA|TRBV20-1|few|TRBJ1-6
CSAPRQGRKNSPLHF
TGCAGTGCTCCCCGTCAGGGACGGAAGAATTCACCCCTCCACTTT
>NA|TRBV6-1|NA|TRBJ2-7
CASRDPPLGEQYF
TGTGCCAGCCGTGACCCACCCCTGGGCGAGCAGTACTTC
>NA|TRBV4-1|NA|TRBJ2-3
CASSQPPRLDATDTQYF
TGCGCCAGCAGCCAACCGCCCCGACTAGATGCCACAGATACGCAGTATTTT
>TRBD1|TRBV6-5|NA|TRBJ1-6
CASSYSTGDISSPLHF
TGTGCCAGCAGTTACTCGACAGGGGACATAAGTTCACCCCTCCACTTT
>NA|TRBV7-9|NA|TRBJ2-7
CASSIDRAYEQYF
TGTGCCAGCAGCATAGACAGAGCCTACGAGCAGTACTTC
>NA|TRBV5-1|NA|TRBJ2-7
CASSMGDTTGEQYF
TGCGCCAGCAGCATGGGAGATACTACGGGAGAGCAGTACTTC
>NA|TRBV4-1|NA|TRBJ1-2
CASSQNPDYDYGYTF
TGCGCCAGCAGCCAGAATCCGGACTATGACTATGGCTACACCTTC
>TRBD1|TRBV7-3|many|TRBJ2-5
CASSLRGTAYQETQYF
TGTGCCAGCAGCTTACGAGGGACAGCGTACCAAGAGACCCAGTACTTC
>NA|TRBV20-1|many|TRBJ2-5
CSAVGKRDGETQYF
TGCAGTGCGGTTGGAAAACGCGACGGAGAGACCCAGTACTTC
>NA|TRBV7-9|many|TRBJ2-7
CASSFPTESYEQYF
TGTGCCAGCAGCTTCCCGACGGAAAGCTACGAGCAGTACTTC
>NA|TRBV6-1|NA|TRBJ2-4
CAGGGGGDSRNIQYF
TGTGCCGGCGGAGGGGGGGGCGACTCGCGAAACATTCAGTACTTC
>NA|TRBV7-9|many|TRBJ1-2
CASSQKGSGYTF
TGTGCCAGCAGCCAAAAGGGGAGTGGCTACACCTTC
>TRBD1|TRBV6-5|NA|TRBJ2-6
CASSYDRQGLSGANVLTF
TGTGCCAGCAGTTATGATCGACAGGGCCTCTCTGGGGCCAACGTCCTGACTTTC
>NA|TRBV6-6|many|TRBJ1-4
CASSYSIVSGLEKLFF
TGTGCCAGCAGTTACTCGATAGTCTCAGGGCTTGAAAAACTGTTTTTT
>NA|TRBV9|few|TRBJ2-7
CASSVEGRPYEQYF
TGTGCCAGCAGCGTAGAAGGCAGACCCTACGAGCAGTACTTC
>NA|TRBV30|few|TRBJ1-1
CAWTNPKTGMNTEAFF
TGTGCCTGGACCAACCCTAAAACAGGGATGAACACTGAAGCTTTCTTT
>NA|TRBV5-1|many|TRBJ1-1
CASSYHPGQNTEAFF
TGCGCCAGCAGCTACCACCCCGGACAGAACACTGAAGCTTTCTTT
>NA|TRBV19|NA|TRBJ1-1
CASRLPGHNTEAFF
TGTGCCAGTAGGTTACCCGGACATAACACTGAAGCTTTCTTT
>NA|TRBV9|many|TRBJ2-7
CASSGTSYEQYF
TGTGCCAGCAGCGGGACTTCCTACGAGCAGTACTTC
>NA|TRBV5-5|few|TRBJ2-1
CASSLRDWSNEQFF
TGTGCCAGCAGCTTGCGGGACTGGAGCAATGAGCAGTTCTTC
>NA|TRBV20-1|NA|TRBJ1-5
CSARGDIYQPQHF
TGCAGTGCTAGGGGGGACATTTATCAGCCCCAGCATTTT
>NA|TRBV3-1|few|TRBJ2-7
CASSQSPLEQYF
TGTGCCAGCAGCCAGAGCCCGCTAGAGCAGTACTTC
>NA|TRBV2|many|TRBJ1-5
CASSGGEGNQPQHF
TGTGCCAGCAGTGGCGGGGAAGGTAATCAGCCCCAGCATTTT
>NA|TRBV6-1|NA|TRBJ2-3
CASSEAPSATDTQYF
TGTGCCAGCAGTGAAGCCCCTAGCGCCACAGATACGCAGTATTTT
>NA|TRBV15|many|TRBJ2-7
CATSRDYLGSSYEQYF
TGTGCCACCAGCAGAGACTACCTTGGAAGCTCCTACGAGCAGTACTTC
>NA|TRBV6-1|few|TRBJ2-4
CASSRDNHIQYF
TGTGCCAGCAGCAGGGACAACCACATTCAGTACTTC
>TRBD1|TRBV28|many|TRBJ2-3
CASSLWDRESFTDTQYF
TGTGCCAGCAGTCTCTGGGACAGGGAATCTTTCACAGATACGCAGTATTTT
>TRBD2|TRBV29-1|NA|TRBJ2-7
CSVDMVAGAYEQYF
TGCAGCGTTGATATGGTAGCGGGAGCCTACGAGCAGTACTTC
>NA|TRBV5-4|NA|TRBJ2-2
CASSLPDSGELFF
TGTGCCAGCAGCCTCCCGGACAGCGGGGAGCTGTTTTTT
>NA|TRBV6-1|few|TRBJ2-7
CASSFNRGSYEQYF
TGTGCCAGCAGCTTTAATAGGGGGTCCTACGAGCAGTACTTC